A single sample is the source of the 27 T cell receptor beta chains below, sequenced in a study of Graves' ophthalmopathy and Graves' hyperthyroidism. Amplified material comprised TCR beta CDR3 regions derived from RNA transcripts. RT-PCR in the first round used HTBI primers; a second-round multiplex PCR followed. TCRdb analysed the multiplex PCR reads with MiXCR anew, one entry per CDR3 protein. The profile shows 360,000 or so distinct CDR3 sequences, 15% to 20% of them singletons. Sample: peripheral blood. The source of these receptors is a woman between 18 and 29 years old with Graves' ophthalmopathy.

This clonotype occurred many times. CDR3 residues: CASSPKRRSEAFF. The CDR3 DNA is TGTGCCAGCAGCCCCAAAAGGAGGAGTGAAGCTTTCTTT. The chain combines TRBV7-2 with TRBJ1-1; D ambiguous. CDR1 SGHTA and CDR2 FQGNSA come from the germline V gene. V was shortened by 5 bases and J by 7 bases, with 14 bases between the two germline ends. This CDR3 comprises 13 residues.

In its sample, this clonotype was seen a few times. The rearrangement joins TRBV18 to TRBJ2-7; tentative D call: TRBD1 (6 bases). V was cut by 0 bases and J by 5 bases, with 17 bases left in between. This CDR3 has 16 amino acids. Germline V gives CDR1 KGHSH, CDR2 LQKENI. The CDR3 nucleotides read TGTGCCAGCTCACCACCCACCAGGGGTAGGGGACACGAGCAGTACTTC. Its protein product is CASSPPTRGRGHEQYF.

V and J are TRBV18 and TRBJ2-7; TRBD1 matches at 10 bases. V gave up 1 base and J gave up 2 bases; unmatched junction bases: 8. Germline V CDR1 and CDR2: KGHSH, LQKENI. This CDR3 contains 17 residues. In DNA, the CDR3 is TGTGCCAGCTCACCACGTTCGACGGGACAGGGGACCTACGAGCAGTACTTC. Its translation: CASSPRSTGQGTYEQYF.

This clonotype was found many times. The V call is TRBV27, the J call TRBJ1-6; D uncertain. Germline CDR1 is MNHEY and CDR2 is SMNVEV (reference sequence). This CDR3 region has 15 residues. V lost 7 bases, J lost 6 bases, and 16 bases lay in between. CDR3 bases: TGTGCCAGCAACTCGCAGAGAGTCGGTAATTCACCCCTCCACTTT. This gives the protein CASNSQRVGNSPLHF.

V usage is TRBV28 and J usage is TRBJ2-7; 9 nucleotides agree with TRBD2. CDR3 length equals 17 residues. Germline trimming cut 7 bases from V and 0 bases from J; bases unmatched to any gene: 13. Germline CDR1 MDHEN, CDR2 SYDVKM. The CDR3 DNA follows: TGTGCCAGCATTCGCCGGGCTAGCGGGGTAAGCTCCTACGAGCAGTACTTC. Protein sequence: CASIRRASGVSSYEQYF.

This clonotype was picked up many times. The rearrangement links TRBV4-3 to TRBJ2-7; the match to TRBD1 covers 9 bases. CDR1 LGHNA and CDR2 YSLEER come from the germline V gene. This CDR3 spans 16 amino acids. Trimming took 0 bases from V and 3 from J; bases not matched to a gene: 6. The CDR3 loop is CASSQDLGTGNYEQYF. As DNA, the CDR3 is TGCGCCAGCAGCCAAGATCTAGGGACAGGGAACTACGAGCAGTACTTC.

In this sample, this clonotype turned up many times. The chain combines TRBV6-2 or TRBV6-3 with TRBJ1-2; perhaps TRBD1 as D (6 bases). This CDR3 contains 13 residues. Trimming removed 5 bases at V and 7 bases at J, with 14 bases between. Germline V CDR1 and CDR2: MNHEY, SVGEGT. The CDR3 DNA reads TGTGCCAGCAGTAGGGGCCTGGGGGCTGGCTACACCTTC. It is translated as CASSRGLGAGYTF.

This clonotype was counted at least ten times. This rearrangement joins TRBV30 to TRBJ1-1, with a possible D match to TRBD1 (5 bases). The CDR3 totals 13 residues. Trimming shortened V by 3 bases and J by 4 bases, and 12 bases separated the two germline ends. Germline CDR1 GTSNPN, CDR2 SVGIG (reference sequence). CDR3 protein: CAWSLSGGTEAFF. The CDR3 coding sequence is TGTGCCTGGAGCCTCTCGGGGGGCACTGAAGCTTTCTTT.

The sample holds a few counts of this clonotype. The chain recombines TRBV6-5 with TRBJ2-4, with D uncertain. This CDR3 has 15 residues. The germline gives CDR1 MNHEY, CDR2 SVGAGI. The ends were cut back, 2 bases at V and 8 bases at J, with 16 bases in the middle. CDR3 in DNA: TGTGCCAGCAGTTACCTGAGCCGAGGTGAAGACATTCAGTACTTC. This gives the protein CASSYLSRGEDIQYF.

At least ten counts were recorded for this clonotype. The chain links TRBV20-1 to TRBJ1-1; TRBD1 is a possible D gene (5 bases). Germline CDR1 is DFQATT and CDR2 is SNEGSKA (reference sequence). This CDR3 is 13 amino acids long. Trimming removed 3 bases at V and 2 bases at J, with 10 bases between. CDR3 nucleotides: TGCAGTGCTAGGGACACCTCCAACACTGAAGCTTTCTTT. Its protein product is CSARDTSNTEAFF.

The table lists this clonotype with many counts. The chain has TRBV6-1 and TRBJ2-7, with 11 nucleotides matching TRBD1. Germline trimming cut 6 bases from V and 3 bases from J; bases unmatched to any gene: 7. Germline V CDR1 and CDR2: MNHNS, SASEGT. The CDR3 loop spans 15 amino acids. The CDR3 region is CASSNSGTGGYEQYF. In DNA form, the CDR3 reads TGTGCCAGCAGCAATTCCGGGACAGGGGGCTACGAGCAGTACTTC.

This clonotype was seen repeatedly, ten times or more. This may be a read error, as it is one base from a much larger clone. The chain joins TRBV6-1 to TRBJ1-1, with D perhaps TRBD1 (6 bases). Looked up from germline, CDR1 is MNHNS and CDR2 is SASEGT. The V end lost 6 bases, the J end lost 1 base, and 12 bases lay between the germline ends. This CDR3 has 14 residues. CDR3 in DNA: TGTGCCAGCAGCACGACAGGCCCGAACACTGAAGCTTTCTTT. Translated: CASSTTGPNTEAFF.

This chain links TRBV28 with TRBJ2-7; 8 bases align to TRBD1. The end of the DNA aligns better with TRBJ1-2, so the J call may be wrong. Germline-derived CDR1 and CDR2 are MDHEN and SYDVKM. This CDR3 comprises 14 residues. CDR3 region: CAIYPRTGINGYTF. For the CDR3, the DNA is TGTGCCATCTACCCCAGGACAGGGATTAATGGCTACACCTTC.

There are many counts of this clonotype. This chain connects TRBV7-2 to TRBJ2-6, with TRBD2 matching 8 bases. Germline values: CDR1 SGHTA, CDR2 FQGNSA. This CDR3 region has 15 residues. V was clipped by 5 bases and J by 2 bases; unmatched bases: 2. CDR3: CASSPGGAGANVLTF. CDR3 nucleotide sequence: TGTGCCAGCAGCCCCGGGGGGGCTGGGGCCAACGTCCTGACTTTC.

V and J are TRBV6-1 and TRBJ1-1, with D perhaps TRBD1 (5 bases). Trimming removed 0 bases at V and 3 bases at J, with 5 bases between. Germline CDR1 MNHNS, CDR2 SASEGT. The CDR3 has 13 amino acids. The DNA of the CDR3 is TGTGCCAGCAGTGAAGCGGGGGACACTGAAGCTTTCTTT. Translated, it gives CASSEAGDTEAFF.

This clonotype was recorded many times. The chain joins TRBV19 to TRBJ1-5; no reliable D call. The germline CDR1 and CDR2 sequences are LNHDA and SQIVND (reference sequence). The CDR3 has 17 residues. Between the trimmed V and J ends, which lost 3 bases and 0 bases, there was a span of 15 bases. In DNA form, the CDR3 reads TGTGCCAGTAGTATCGCCTCTTACAGTCATAGCAATCAGCCCCAGCATTTT. This sequence encodes CASSIASYSHSNQPQHF.

At least ten counts were recorded for this clonotype. The rearrangement joins TRBV20-1 to TRBJ1-3; 7 nucleotides agree with TRBD1. CDR1 is DFQATT, CDR2 SNEGSKA, per germline (reference sequence). The CDR3 consists of 13 residues. The junction had 4 bases not matched to a gene; V was cut back by 3 bases and J by 5 bases. CDR3 in DNA: TGCAGTGCTAGGGAGGGGGCTAGAAACACCATATATTTT. Protein: CSAREGARNTIYF.

This clonotype was seen at least ten times. The chain carries TRBV19 and TRBJ1-1; the match to TRBD1 covers 10 bases. CDR1 is LNHDA and CDR2 is SQIVND in the germline V gene (reference sequence). This CDR3 has 14 residues. J gave up 8 bases and V 8 bases, and 11 bases lay outside the gene matches. The CDR3 spells CASRGTGELLEAFF. The CDR3 nucleotides read TGTGCCAGTCGCGGGACAGGGGAGCTTTTGGAAGCTTTCTTT.

This clonotype occurred many times. The CDR3 sequence is CASSLVVQETQYF. DNA for the CDR3: TGTGCCAGCAGCTTAGTGGTCCAAGAGACCCAGTACTTC. The chain combines TRBV7-2 with TRBJ2-5; D unclear. The germline gives CDR1 SGHTA, CDR2 FQGNSA. The CDR3 is 13 amino acids. Trimming removed 1 base from V and 1 base from J, with 4 bases in between. Together with reference TRBV7-2 and TRBJ2-5, the CDR3 gives the full variable domain: GAGVSQSPSNKVTEKGKDVELRCDPISGHTALYWYRQSLGQGLEFLIYFQGNSAPDKSGLPSDRFSAERTGGSVSTLTIQRTQQEDSAVYLCASSLVVQETQYFGPGTRLLVL.

This clonotype occurred many times. The chain combines TRBV28 with TRBJ2-7; perhaps TRBD1 as D (6 bases). This CDR3 region has 14 residues. Germline V CDR1 and CDR2: MDHEN, SYDVKM. V shed 3 bases and J shed 7 bases, with 16 bases lying between them. CDR3 sequence (DNA): TGTGCCAGCAGTTTCGTGGGGGCTTTGTATGAGCAGTACTTC. Translated: CASSFVGALYEQYF.

A remark on this clonotype: A single base separates this from a much larger clone, so it may be a read error. V and J are TRBV30 and TRBJ1-1, with D uncertain. The CDR3 runs 12 residues. The germline CDR1 and CDR2 sequences are GTSNPN and SVGIG (reference sequence). With 5 bases removed from V and 8 bases from J, the gap between germline ends came to 15 bases. CDR3 loop: CAWRDPSREAFF. CDR3 DNA: TGTGCCTGGCGAGATCCAAGCCGCGAAGCTTTCTTT.

This clonotype has only a few counts. The genes are TRBV15 and TRBJ1-2; no reliable D call. The CDR3 contains 14 residues. Trimming shortened V by 0 bases and J by 0 bases, and 5 bases separated the two germline ends. In germline, CDR1 is LNHNV, CDR2 YYDKDF (reference sequence). The CDR3 reads CATSRDSANYGYTF. The CDR3 DNA reads TGTGCCACCAGCAGAGACAGTGCTAACTATGGCTACACCTTC.

This clonotype occurred many times. V and J are TRBV7-9 and TRBJ2-7; D remains ambiguous. CDR3 length: 13 amino acids. V shed 6 bases and J shed 5 bases, with 14 bases lying between them. Germline V gene sequence: CDR1 SEHNR, CDR2 FQNEAQ (reference sequence). In DNA, the CDR3 is TGTGCCAGCAGGGCGACCACCTCTGACGAGCAGTACTTC. Its protein is CASRATTSDEQYF.

This clonotype was counted at least ten times. The rearrangement uses TRBV6-5 and TRBJ2-5; TRBD2 matches 7 bases. Germline V gene sequence: CDR1 MNHEY, CDR2 SVGAGI. V dropped 8 bases and J dropped 2; count of bases not matched to a gene: 11. CDR3 length: 15 amino acids. The CDR3 sequence: CASRETLAVQETQYF. As DNA, the CDR3 is TGTGCCAGCCGAGAGACCCTAGCGGTACAAGAGACCCAGTACTTC.

Many counts were recorded for this clonotype. CDR3 DNA sequence: TGTGCCAGTAGTATAGAGTGGACGGGGCCAGAGACCGGGGAGCTGTTTTTT. Residues: CASSIEWTGPETGELFF. The genes are TRBV19 and TRBJ2-2; D tentatively reads TRBD1 or TRBD2 (5 bases each). The V gene lost 0 bases and the J gene lost 5 bases, with 16 bases spanning the gap. Germline loops: CDR1 LNHDA, CDR2 SQIVND (reference sequence). This CDR3 spans 17 amino acids.

V usage is TRBV6-5 and J usage is TRBJ2-7, with D possibly TRBD2 on 6 matching bases. The CDR3 has 15 residues. The germline gives CDR1 MNHEY, CDR2 SVGAGI. Trimming cost V 3 bases and J 2 bases, with 14 bases left between them. CDR3 nucleotides: TGTGCCAGCAGTTATGGAGGGGCAGGGACCTACGAGCAGTACTTC. Translating it yields CASSYGGAGTYEQYF.

This clonotype was picked up many times. As DNA, the CDR3 is TGTGCCAGCAGCTTAGGAAGCGGGGGGCCCCTAAGGCAGTACTTC. This gives the protein CASSLGSGGPLRQYF. The chain combines TRBV7-2 with TRBJ2-7, with 9 positions matching TRBD2. The CDR3 sequence is 15 residues long. CDR1 and CDR2 from the germline V gene are SGHTA and FQGNSA. Germline trimming cut 1 base from V and 9 bases from J; bases unmatched to any gene: 10. The entire variable domain, with the rest obtained from reference TRBV7-2 and TRBJ2-7, is as follows: GAGVSQSPSNKVTEKGKDVELRCDPISGHTALYWYRQSLGQGLEFLIYFQGNSAPDKSGLPSDRFSAERTGGSVSTLTIQRTQQEDSAVYLCASSLGSGGPLRQYFGPGTRLTVT.